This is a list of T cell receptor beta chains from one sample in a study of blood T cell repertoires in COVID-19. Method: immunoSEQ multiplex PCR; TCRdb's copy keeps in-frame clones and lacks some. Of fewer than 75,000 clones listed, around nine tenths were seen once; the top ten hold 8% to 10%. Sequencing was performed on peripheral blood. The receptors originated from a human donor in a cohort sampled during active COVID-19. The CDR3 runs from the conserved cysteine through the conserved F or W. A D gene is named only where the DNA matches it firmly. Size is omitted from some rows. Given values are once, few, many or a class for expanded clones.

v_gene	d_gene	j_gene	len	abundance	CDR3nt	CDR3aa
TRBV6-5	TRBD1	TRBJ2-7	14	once	TGTGCCAGCAGCAGGGACAGGGAGTCCTACGAGCAGTACTTC	CASSRDRESYEQYF
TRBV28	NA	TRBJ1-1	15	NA	TGTGCCAGCAGTTTAAGGGGTACAGCCGCCTCTGAAGCTTTCTTT	CASSLRGTAASEAFF
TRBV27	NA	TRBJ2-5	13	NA	TGTGCCAGCAGATCCGAGGAGCGAGAGACCCAGTACTTC	CASRSEERETQYF
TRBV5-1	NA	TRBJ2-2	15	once	TGCGCCAGCAGCTTGGTGATGGCCGGGGTCGGGGAGCTGTTTTTT	CASSLVMAGVGELFF
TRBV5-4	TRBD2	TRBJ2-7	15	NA	TGTGCCAGCAGCGTCGGGACTAGCGGGAGCTACGAGCAGTACTTC	CASSVGTSGSYEQYF
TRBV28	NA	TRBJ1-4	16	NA	TGTGCCAGCAGTTTGCTCAGGTTTGCAACTAATGAAAAACTGTTTTTT	CASSLLRFATNEKLFF
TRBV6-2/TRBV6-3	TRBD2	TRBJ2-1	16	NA	TGTGCCAGCAGTTATTACTTCAGGGAGGGGTACAATGAGCAGTTCTTC	CASSYYFREGYNEQFF
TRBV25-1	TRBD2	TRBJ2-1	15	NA	TGTGCCAGCAGTGTTCTACTAGCGGGGGACAATAAGCAGTTCTTC	CASSVLLAGDNKQFF
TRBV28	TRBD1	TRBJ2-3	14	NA	TGTGCCAGCAGCCACGACAGGGTCACAGATACGCAGTATTTT	CASSHDRVTDTQYF
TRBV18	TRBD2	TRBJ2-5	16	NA	TGTGCCAGCTCCCCACAGATAGCGGGAGGGATGGAGACCCAGTACTTC	CASSPQIAGGMETQYF
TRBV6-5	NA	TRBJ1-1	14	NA	TGTGCCAGCAGTCGTGGAGGGATGAACACTGAAGCTTTCTTT	CASSRGGMNTEAFF
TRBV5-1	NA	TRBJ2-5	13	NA	TGCGCCAGCAGCTCAGACCCGGGGGAGACCCAGTACTTC	CASSSDPGETQYF
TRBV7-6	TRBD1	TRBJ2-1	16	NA	TGTGCCAGCAGCTTAGGGGCCGGGACAGCGTTCAATGAGCAGTTCTTC	CASSLGAGTAFNEQFF
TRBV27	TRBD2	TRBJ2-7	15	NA	TGTGCCAGCAGTTTAGAAGCGGGAGTGGTTTACGAGCAGTACTTC	CASSLEAGVVYEQYF
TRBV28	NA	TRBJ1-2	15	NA	TGTGCCAGCGCCCCGGCGGGTGTTCTAAACTATGGCTACACCTTC	CASAPAGVLNYGYTF
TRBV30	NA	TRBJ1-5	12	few	TGTGCCTGGAGTCCAAGCAATCAGCCCCAGCATTTT	CAWSPSNQPQHF
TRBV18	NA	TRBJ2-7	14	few	TGTGCCAGCTCACCAGAGGCTAAGTCCTACGAGCAGTACTTC	CASSPEAKSYEQYF
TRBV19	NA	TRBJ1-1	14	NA	TGTGCCAGTAGTCATCAGCAGGGGAACACTGAAGCTTTCTTT	CASSHQQGNTEAFF
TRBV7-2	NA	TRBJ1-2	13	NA	TGTGCCAGCAGCTTAGAACAGGTCTATGGCTACACCTTC	CASSLEQVYGYTF
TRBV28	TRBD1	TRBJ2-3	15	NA	TGTGCCAGCAGTTACCTGACAGGGGGCGCAGATACGCAGTATTTT	CASSYLTGGADTQYF
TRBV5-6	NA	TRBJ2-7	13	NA	TGTGCCAGCAGCTTTGACAGATACCACGAGCAGTACTTC	CASSFDRYHEQYF
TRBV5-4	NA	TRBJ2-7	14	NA	TGTGCCAGCAGCTCGGAGTTAGCGGCTTACGAGCAGTACTTC	CASSSELAAYEQYF
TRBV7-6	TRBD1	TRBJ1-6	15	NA	TGTGCCAGCAGCGCCTCCGGGACAGTTAATTCACCCCTCCACTTT	CASSASGTVNSPLHF
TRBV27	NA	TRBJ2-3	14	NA	TGTGCCAGCACCTCACAGTCAAGCACAGATACGCAGTATTTT	CASTSQSSTDTQYF
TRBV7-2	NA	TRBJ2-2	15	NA	TGTGCCAGCAGCGAGCGCGGAAAGAACACCGGGGAGCTGTTTTTT	CASSERGKNTGELFF
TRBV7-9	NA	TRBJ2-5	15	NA	TGTGCCAGCAGCTCCACGAGCGGAACACAAGAGACCCAGTACTTC	CASSSTSGTQETQYF
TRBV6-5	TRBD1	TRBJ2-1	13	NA	TGTGCCAGCAGCGAGACAGGGAACAATGAGCAGTTCTTC	CASSETGNNEQFF
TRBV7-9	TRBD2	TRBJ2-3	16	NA	TGTGCCAGCAGCGAGGGACTAGCGGAGGACACAGATACGCAGTATTTT	CASSEGLAEDTDTQYF
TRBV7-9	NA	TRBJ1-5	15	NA	TGTGCCAGCAGCTCCGGAGATAATAGCAATCAGCCCCAGCATTTT	CASSSGDNSNQPQHF